These 20 T cell receptor beta chains came from one sample sequenced in a study of blood T cell repertoires in COVID-19. Sequenced by immunoSEQ multiplex PCR; TCRdb stores in-frame clones only, minus some. Of roughly 90,000 clones in the sample, over 80% are singletons; the top ten hold roughly 32%. Source material: peripheral blood. These receptors originate from a woman over 75 with active or convalescent COVID-19.

The chain employs TRBV11-1 and TRBJ2-7; TRBD1 agrees at 8 bases. The CDR3 is made up of 13 amino acids. Trimming cost V 1 base and J 7 bases; bases outside gene matches: 3. The germline gives CDR1 SGHAT, CDR2 FQDESV (reference sequence). The CDR3 region is CASSLETGVEQYF. The CDR3 DNA follows: TGTGCCAGCAGCTTAGAGACAGGGGTTGAGCAGTACTTC.

This rearrangement joins TRBV7-8 to TRBJ1-4; D is perhaps TRBD1 (6 bases). The CDR3 loop spans 13 amino acids. The V gene lost 0 bases and the J gene lost 13 bases, with 12 bases spanning the gap. Germline V gene lookup returns CDR1 SGHVS and CDR2 FQNEAQ. CDR3: CASSLAGDNILFF. The CDR3 nucleotides read TGTGCCAGCAGCTTAGCGGGGGACAATATACTGTTTTTT.

This clone was found a few times. The chain combines TRBV28 with TRBJ2-7; TRBD1 is a possible D gene (5 bases). V gave up 10 bases and J gave up 1 base, with 17 bases separating them. The CDR3 is 14 amino acids. Germline CDR1 MDHEN, CDR2 SYDVKM. The CDR3 DNA sequence: TGTGCCACTAAAGGACATGGACAATCCTACGAGCAGTACTTC. This encodes CATKGHGQSYEQYF. Together with reference TRBV28 and TRBJ2-7, the CDR3 gives the full variable domain: DVKVTQSSRYLVKRTGEKVFLECVQDMDHENMFWYRQDPGLGLRLIYFSYDVKMKEKGDIPEGYSVSREKKERFSLILESASTNQTSMYLCATKGHGQSYEQYFGPGTRLTVT.

This clone was recorded only once. V is TRBV27 and J is TRBJ1-3, with 8 bases identical to TRBD1. J was trimmed by 4 bases and V by 4 bases; bases with no gene match: 9. The CDR3 contains 16 residues. Germline-derived CDR1 and CDR2 are MNHEY and SMNVEV (reference sequence). The CDR3 DNA follows: TGTGCCAGCAGTTCATCCGGGACAGGCGAGGGAAACACCATATATTTT. It specifies CASSSSGTGEGNTIYF.

The chain links TRBV6-6 to TRBJ2-1, with 9 nucleotides matching TRBD2. J gave up 2 bases and V 6 bases, and 5 bases lay outside the gene matches. This CDR3 comprises 15 residues. CDR1 and CDR2 (germline): MNHNY, SVGAGI (reference sequence). The CDR3: CASRLTSGPYNEQFF. As DNA, the CDR3 is TGTGCCAGCAGACTCACTAGCGGGCCCTACAATGAGCAGTTCTTC.

The V call is TRBV6-2 or TRBV6-3, the J call TRBJ2-7; TRBD1 matches at 7 bases. The V and J ends lost 2 bases and 2 bases, in that order; junction bases with no gene match: 9. Germline V lookup: CDR1 MNHEY, CDR2 SVGEGT. The CDR3 is 16 amino acids. CDR3 protein: CASSYRTGVETYEQYF. The CDR3 nucleotides are TGTGCCAGCAGTTACCGCACAGGGGTTGAAACCTACGAGCAGTACTTC.

This clone was seen more than once but under ten times. The chain carries TRBV6-5 and TRBJ2-2; no clear D. The CDR3 has 12 amino acids. CDR1 MNHEY and CDR2 SVGAGI come from the germline V gene. V shed 5 bases and J shed 1 base, with 2 bases lying between them. CDR3 loop: CASSRNTGELFF. In DNA form, the CDR3 reads TGTGCCAGCAGTCGGAACACCGGGGAGCTGTTTTTT.

V usage is TRBV28 and J usage is TRBJ1-2; 8 bases line up with TRBD1. Losses at the gene ends were 2 bases for V and 7 bases for J; bases not matched to a gene: 12. This CDR3 is built from 16 residues. Per the germline V gene, CDR1 is MDHEN and CDR2 is SYDVKM. The CDR3 loop is CASSLQGLTGEPGYTF. CDR3 sequence (DNA): TGTGCCAGCAGTTTACAAGGCTTGACAGGGGAACCTGGCTACACCTTC.

The chain uses TRBV3-1 (or the pseudogene TRBV3-2) and TRBJ1-5; D possibly corresponds to TRBD1 (5 bases). V was pared by 0 bases and J by 6 bases, with 15 bases between. CDR3 size: 16 residues. The germline CDR1 and CDR2 sequences are LGHDT and YNNKEL (reference sequence). The CDR3 bases are TGTGCCAGCAGCCAAGAATTGGTCAGGGTCGGTCAGCCCCAGCATTTT. The encoded protein is CASSQELVRVGQPQHF.

The rearrangement uses TRBV19 and TRBJ2-1; perhaps TRBD2 as D (5 bases). Trimming cost V 0 bases and J 4 bases, with 10 bases left between them. CDR1 LNHDA and CDR2 SQIVND come from the germline V gene (reference sequence). CDR3 length equals 15 residues. CDR3 region: CASSIEDGKYNEQFF. In DNA, the CDR3 is TGTGCCAGTAGTATAGAGGACGGGAAATACAATGAGCAGTTCTTC.

The chain is built from TRBV6-5 and TRBJ2-6; D gene ambiguous. Between the trimmed V and J ends, which lost 6 bases and 0 bases, there was a span of 9 bases. The CDR3 covers 15 residues. Germline lookup yields CDR1 MNHEY and CDR2 SVGAGI. The CDR3 is CASSRRSSGANVLTF. DNA for the CDR3: TGTGCCAGCAGCCGGCGGAGCTCTGGGGCCAACGTCCTGACTTTC.

V usage is TRBV2 and J usage is TRBJ1-5; TRBD1 agrees at 7 bases. The CDR3 length is 15 residues. Trimming removed 7 bases from V and 0 bases from J; junction bases left unmatched: 6. Germline CDR1 is SNHLY and CDR2 is FYNNEI. The CDR3 protein is CASTRQGYSNQPQHF. Written as DNA, the CDR3 is TGTGCCAGCACCCGACAGGGATATAGCAATCAGCCCCAGCATTTT.

In DNA, the CDR3 is TGTGCCAGCAGCCTACTGACAGGGACCTATGGCTACACCTTC. Translating it yields CASSLLTGTYGYTF. J is TRBJ1-2 and V is TRBV5-4; 7 bases are a match to TRBD1. The ends lost 4 bases at V and 4 bases at J; junction bases unmatched: 7. Germline loops: CDR1 SGHNT, CDR2 YYREEE (reference sequence). This CDR3 contains 14 residues.

The genes are TRBV2 and TRBJ2-1; unclear D gene. Germline lookup yields CDR1 SNHLY and CDR2 FYNNEI. The CDR3 is 18 amino acids. Trimming took off 2 bases at V and 4 bases at J, with 21 bases between the two ends. The CDR3 here is CASSETLPRSESYNEQFF. As DNA, the CDR3 is TGTGCCAGCAGTGAAACCCTCCCTCGGAGTGAATCTTACAATGAGCAGTTCTTC.

The sample holds one count of this clone. This chain uses TRBV6-2 or TRBV6-3 with TRBJ2-1; 9 positions match TRBD2. The CDR3 totals 15 residues. V shed 3 bases and J 6 bases; nucleotides not matched to a gene: 6. Germline V gene data show CDR1 as MNHEY and CDR2 as SVGEGT. CDR3 in DNA: TGTGCCAGCAGTTATGCAGCGGGGGGAGTCAATGAGCAGTTCTTC. Translating gives CASSYAAGGVNEQFF.

The chain recombines TRBV19 with TRBJ2-5; D unresolved. The CDR3 sequence is 14 residues long. The ends were cut back, 3 bases at V and 5 bases at J, with 13 bases in the middle. Germline values: CDR1 LNHDA, CDR2 SQIVND (reference sequence). The CDR3 DNA is TGTGCCAGTAGTATTTTTCTGGGCAGGGAGACCCAGTACTTC. Residues: CASSIFLGRETQYF.

This chain links TRBV5-1 with TRBJ1-2; no clear D gene. This CDR3 spans 13 amino acids. The V gene lost 4 bases and the J gene lost 7 bases, with 14 bases spanning the gap. Germline V gene sequence: CDR1 SGHRS, CDR2 YFSETQ. Written as DNA, the CDR3 is TGCGCCAGCAGCCTCTTACCGGGGAGTGGCTACACCTTC. It specifies CASSLLPGSGYTF.

V gene TRBV21-1 combines with J gene TRBJ2-5; the D call in the table, TRBD2, was not verified against the DNA. TRBV21-1 has pseudogene status. CDR3 length: 15 amino acids. The DNA of the CDR3 is TGTGCCAGCAGCAAAGTGGGGACTAGCGCCGAGACCCAGTACTTC. It translates to CASSKVGTSAETQYF.

The table lists this clone with a count of one. The J gene is TRBJ1-5, the V gene TRBV3-1 (or the pseudogene TRBV3-2), with 7 bases aligning to TRBD1. The CDR3 is made up of 14 amino acids. CDR1 and CDR2 (germline): LGHDT, YNNKEL (reference sequence). V lost 4 bases and J lost 4; bases outside the gene matches: 4. Here the CDR3 reads CASSPGTVNQPQHF. The CDR3 DNA follows: TGTGCCAGCAGCCCCGGGACAGTAAATCAGCCCCAGCATTTT.

CDR3 amino acids: CASKPTSGSSETQYF. The DNA of the CDR3 is TGCGCCAGCAAGCCGACTAGCGGGAGTTCGGAGACCCAGTACTTC. The rearrangement uses TRBV5-1 and TRBJ2-5; 12 bases line up with TRBD2. The CDR3 is 15 residues long. J lost 5 bases, V lost 6 bases, and 8 bases had no gene match. CDR1 is SGHRS and CDR2 is YFSETQ in the germline V gene.